Below are 8 T cell receptor beta chains sequenced from a single sample in a study of blood T cell repertoires in COVID-19. The table came from immunoSEQ multiplex PCR; TCRdb's copy has only in-frame clones and leaves some out. The table has about 330,000 clones, around 90% seen once. The sequencing input was peripheral blood. These receptors originate from a young man with COVID-19, enrolled during active disease.

The chain has TRBV19 and TRBJ1-4; D perhaps matches TRBD1 (6 bases). Between the trimmed V and J ends, which lost 2 bases and 5 bases, there was a span of 6 bases. The CDR3 consists of 13 residues. Germline lookup yields CDR1 LNHDA and CDR2 SQIVND (reference sequence). Here the CDR3 DNA reads TGTGCCAGTAGTATACAGGGGAATGAAAAACTGTTTTTT. Protein sequence: CASSIQGNEKLFF. Full variable domain (missing parts from reference TRBV19 and TRBJ1-4): DGGITQSPKYLFRKEGQNVTLSCEQNLNHDAMYWYRQDPGQGLRLIYYSQIVNDFQKGDIAEGYSVSREKKESFPLTVTSAQKNPTAFYLCASSIQGNEKLFFGSGTQLSVL.

The V and J genes are TRBV4-2 and TRBJ2-7; 10 nucleotides match TRBD2. CDR1 is LGHNA and CDR2 is YNFKEQ in the germline V gene. The junction had 14 bases not matched to a gene; V was cut back by 2 bases and J by 4 bases. The CDR3 runs 18 residues. Here the CDR3 reads CASSQSGVAGGRGYEQYF. Written as DNA, the CDR3 is TGTGCCAGCAGCCAATCCGGAGTAGCGGGAGGTAGGGGGTACGAGCAGTACTTC.

The gene calls are TRBV2 and TRBJ2-1; 12 nucleotides line up with TRBD2. The V gene end was trimmed by 7 bases and the J gene end by 10 bases; junction bases not matched to a gene: 14. The CDR3 is 16 amino acids. Germline CDR1 and CDR2: SNHLY and FYNNEI. The CDR3 DNA is TGTGCCAGCAAATTACTAGCGGGAGGCCTTCAGGGAGAGCAGTTCTTC. Protein: CASKLLAGGLQGEQFF.

The chain recombines TRBV4-1 with TRBJ2-5, with 10 nucleotides matching TRBD1. Germline assignment: CDR1 MGHRA and CDR2 YSYEKL. The V gene end was trimmed by 4 bases and the J gene end by 2 bases; junction bases not matched to a gene: 7. This CDR3 contains 16 residues. This CDR3 is CASSPGQGRSQETQYF. CDR3 DNA: TGCGCCAGCAGCCCGGGACAGGGGAGGTCGCAAGAGACCCAGTACTTC.

The genes are TRBV19 and TRBJ1-1, with D possibly matching TRBD1 (6 bases). CDR1 and CDR2 (germline): LNHDA, SQIVND (reference sequence). CDR3 size: 17 residues. With 5 bases removed from V and 2 bases from J, the gap between germline ends came to 21 bases. The CDR3 DNA reads TGTGCCAGTAGTCCTCGGGACAACGCGCGGGCAAACACTGAAGCTTTCTTT. This codes for CASSPRDNARANTEAFF.

CDR3 DNA sequence: TGTGCCAGTAGTCCAGGGATCTCGCTTGGCAATCAGCCCCAGCATTTT. It specifies CASSPGISLGNQPQHF. The chain joins TRBV19 to TRBJ1-5, with D perhaps TRBD1 (5 bases). There are 16 residues in the CDR3. Germline assignment: CDR1 LNHDA and CDR2 SQIVND (reference sequence). V gave up 5 bases and J gave up 2 bases, with 16 bases separating them.

V usage is TRBV28 and J usage is TRBJ2-3; TRBD2 matches at 7 bases. Losses at the gene ends were 4 bases for V and 3 bases for J; bases not matched to a gene: 10. Germline V gives CDR1 MDHEN, CDR2 SYDVKM. This CDR3 has 16 amino acids. CDR3 loop: CASSWVGIGGTDTQYF. The CDR3 bases are TGTGCCAGCAGTTGGGTGGGGATCGGGGGGACAGATACGCAGTATTTT. The complete variable domain, with remaining parts taken from reference TRBV28 and TRBJ2-3, reads DVKVTQSSRYLVKRTGEKVFLECVQDMDHENMFWYRQDPGLGLRLIYFSYDVKMKEKGDIPEGYSVSREKKERFSLILESASTNQTSMYLCASSWVGIGGTDTQYFGPGTRLTVL.

The chain links TRBV7-2 to TRBJ2-3, with TRBD2 matching over 8 bases. CDR1 and CDR2 (germline): SGHTA, FQGNSA. V dropped 1 base and J dropped 5; count of bases not matched to a gene: 14. This CDR3 contains 18 residues. The DNA for the CDR3 is TGTGCCAGCAGCTTAGACGGGAGGGCCGGAATTCAACAAGATACGCAGTATTTT. Residues: CASSLDGRAGIQQDTQYF.